The 2 T cell receptor beta chains presented below share a single source sample, sequenced in a study of blood T cell repertoires in COVID-19. Clones were read by immunoSEQ multiplex PCR, and TCRdb kept only the in-frame ones, dropping some. The sample holds 15,000 to 20,000 clones, 77% seen once. Sequenced: peripheral blood. The source is a man between 65 and 85 years old with COVID-19, enrolled during active disease.

The chain carries TRBV6-4 and TRBJ2-1; TRBD1 aligns across 12 bases. The junction had 4 bases not matched to a gene; V was cut back by 3 bases and J by 7 bases. CDR1 MRHNA and CDR2 SNTAGT come from the germline V gene. This CDR3 has 15 amino acids. CDR3 nucleotide sequence: TGTGCCAGCAGTGAAGGGGGACAGGGGGCGAATGAGCAGTTCTTC. Protein: CASSEGGQGANEQFF.

This clone was detected a few times. The rearrangement uses TRBV5-1 and TRBJ1-4; maybe TRBD1 (5 bases). The length of the CDR3 is 14 residues. The V end lost 0 bases, the J end lost 5 bases, and 8 bases lay between the germline ends. Germline V gives CDR1 SGHRS, CDR2 YFSETQ. Here the CDR3 DNA reads TGCGCCAGCAGCTTGGAGGGGCCGAATGAAAAACTGTTTTTT. Translating it yields CASSLEGPNEKLFF.